Many counts were recorded for the clone carrying this T cell receptor (beta chain). Antigen specificity is unknown. These data are taken from a study of T-cell reconstitution after alpha-beta-depleted transplantation in children. CDR3 length: 15 amino acids. The J segment lost 4 bases and the V segment lost 5 bases, leaving 7 bases of the junction unmatched. Germline CDR1 DFQATT, CDR2 SNEGSKA (reference sequence). General observations from the study: Surviving recipient T cells and thymic progenitors accounted for the high day-60 TCRbeta diversity observed in some patients. The origin of alpha-beta T cells about two months after transplant was reportedly several hundred expanded graft clones. Newly produced T cells mostly accounted for T-cell counts and diversity one year post-transplant.

Preparation of the TCRbeta library involved a method that used unique molecular identifiers. TCRdb ran MiXCR on the PCR reads and lists one entry per CDR3 protein. The repertoire holds a few hundred thousand distinct CDR3 sequences, with around 10% as singletons. The sequencing here drew on PBMCs, taken before TCRalphabeta/CD19-depleted stem cell transplant. This sequence was found in a boy younger than two with acute myeloid leukemia, due to receive a stem cell transplant. The chain recombines TRBV20-1 with TRBJ2-1, with 11 positions matching TRBD2. CDR3 in amino acids: CSAPPGLAGYNEQFF. CDR3 nucleotides: TGCAGTGCTCCTCCCGGACTAGCGGGTTACAATGAGCAGTTCTTC.